This passage covers 17 T cell receptor beta chains from one sample sequenced in a study of identical twins. TCRdb ran MiXCR on the 5' RACE reads and lists one entry per CDR3 protein. The profile shows approximately 260,000 distinct CDR3 sequences, over 11% of them singletons. Sequencing used memory (CD45RO+) T cells sorted from blood. The receptors here all came from a woman between 18 and 29 years old in good health.

The rearrangement links TRBV20-1 to TRBJ2-7, with D maybe TRBD2 (5 bases). From germline, CDR1 is DFQATT and CDR2 SNEGSKA (reference sequence). The V gene lost 6 bases and the J gene lost 6 bases, with 12 bases spanning the gap. CDR3 length equals 11 residues. CDR3: CSAPRDGEQYF. CDR3 bases: TGCAGTGCCCCTCGGGATGGCGAGCAGTACTTC.

This chain links TRBV5-1 with TRBJ2-7, with 8 bases that match TRBD1. The CDR3 consists of 14 residues. Germline assignment: CDR1 SGHRS and CDR2 YFSETQ. The junction had 6 bases not matched to a gene; V was cut back by 2 bases and J by 5 bases. In nucleotides, the CDR3 is TGCGCCAGCAGCTTTGACAGGGGAATCGACGAGCAGTACTTC. It is translated as CASSFDRGIDEQYF.

The chain carries TRBV14 and TRBJ2-1, with a tentative D call TRBD2 (6 bases). The CDR3 covers 15 residues. Germline assignment: CDR1 SGHDN and CDR2 FVKESK. Trimming shortened V by 1 base and J by 6 bases, and 13 bases separated the two germline ends. The CDR3 protein is CASSQVGGAPNEQFF. The CDR3 nucleotides are TGTGCCAGCAGCCAAGTAGGCGGGGCGCCCAATGAGCAGTTCTTC.

This clonotype was seen a handful of times. The chain uses TRBV28 and TRBJ1-1; D is possibly TRBD1 (5 bases). In germline, CDR1 is MDHEN, CDR2 SYDVKM. This CDR3 is built from 14 residues. Trimming took 6 bases from V and 7 from J, leaving 18 bases between them. The CDR3 DNA sequence: TGTGCCAGCAGGCCCCGTCGGGGGAAGGGTGAAGCTTTCTTT. This gives the protein CASRPRRGKGEAFF.

The V call is TRBV9, the J call TRBJ2-3, with D unclear. V was shortened by 3 bases and J by 2 bases, with 4 bases between the two germline ends. This CDR3 region has 12 residues. The V gene's germline CDR1 is SGDLS and CDR2 YYNGEE. CDR3 coding DNA: TGTGCCAGCAGCGGAATCACAGATACGCAGTATTTT. Translated, it gives CASSGITDTQYF.

This clonotype was counted a few times. The chain is built from TRBV30 and TRBJ2-2; TRBD2 agrees at 11 bases. The CDR3 spans 16 residues. Germline V gene lookup returns CDR1 GTSNPN and CDR2 SVGIG (reference sequence). J lost 4 bases, V lost 3 bases, and 7 bases had no gene match. CDR3 DNA sequence: TGTGCCTGGAGGGGAGGACTAGCGGGCGGCACCGGGGAGCTGTTTTTT. It specifies CAWRGGLAGGTGELFF.

The chain employs TRBV20-1 and TRBJ2-1; TRBD2 matches 7 bases. CDR1 is DFQATT and CDR2 is SNEGSKA in the germline V gene (reference sequence). V was pared by 4 bases and J by 4 bases, with 10 bases of the junction left unmatched. The CDR3 loop spans 15 amino acids. CDR3: CSAKLGSSGYNEQFF. CDR3 coding DNA: TGCAGTGCTAAACTAGGGTCTAGCGGATACAATGAGCAGTTCTTC.

In its sample, this clonotype was seen many times. The V gene is TRBV7-2, the J gene TRBJ1-1; possibly TRBD1 for D (5 bases). V was pared by 4 bases and J by 3 bases, with 9 bases between. The CDR3 has 13 residues. In germline, CDR1 is SGHTA, CDR2 FQGNSA. Here the CDR3 reads CASSSGRHTEAFF. CDR3 coding DNA: TGTGCCAGCAGCTCAGGGAGGCACACTGAAGCTTTCTTT.

This clonotype appeared a few times. The V gene is TRBV20-1, the J gene TRBJ2-3; 8 bases map to TRBD2. Germline CDR1 and CDR2: DFQATT and SNEGSKA (reference sequence). The V gene end was trimmed by 0 bases and the J gene end by 2 bases; junction bases not matched to a gene: 7. The CDR3 has 16 amino acids. In nucleotides, the CDR3 is TGCAGTGCTAGAGATTGGGTAGCGGGGAACACAGATACGCAGTATTTT. It is translated as CSARDWVAGNTDTQYF.

The genes are TRBV20-1 and TRBJ1-3, with 10 bases aligning to TRBD1. Trimming took 3 bases from V and 2 from J; bases not matched to a gene: 13. CDR3 length: 18 residues. Germline CDR1 reads DFQATT; CDR2 reads SNEGSKA (reference sequence). The CDR3 loop is CSARGGQGQHRPGNTIYF. DNA of the CDR3: TGCAGTGCTAGGGGGGGACAGGGGCAACACAGACCTGGAAACACCATATATTTT.

This chain links TRBV11-2 with TRBJ2-5; D may be TRBD1 (6 bases). Germline V gene data show CDR1 as SGHAT and CDR2 as FQNNGV. The V gene lost 0 bases and the J gene lost 5 bases, with 13 bases spanning the gap. CDR3 length: 15 amino acids. CDR3: CASSLDHGQGETQYF. CDR3 nucleotide sequence: TGTGCCAGCAGCTTAGATCATGGGCAGGGGGAGACCCAGTACTTC.

At least ten counts were recorded for this clonotype. The chain recombines TRBV20-1 with TRBJ2-1, with 9 bases lining up with TRBD2. Germline loops: CDR1 DFQATT, CDR2 SNEGSKA (reference sequence). V lost 8 bases and J lost 3; bases outside the gene matches: 5. The CDR3 extends over 13 amino acids. CDR3 protein: CSPLREGYNEQFF. As DNA, the CDR3 is TGCAGTCCTTTGCGGGAGGGCTACAATGAGCAGTTCTTC.

This clonotype was observed a handful of times. The chain links TRBV2 to TRBJ2-5; D not resolved. The ends were cut back, 6 bases at V and 3 bases at J, with 8 bases in the middle. CDR3 size: 12 residues. The germline gives CDR1 SNHLY, CDR2 FYNNEI. The CDR3 nucleotides read TGTGCCAGCAGCTTCGTTGAAGAGACCCAGTACTTC. Translated, it gives CASSFVEETQYF.

This clonotype was recorded a few times. The chain links TRBV10-3 to TRBJ2-1; TRBD2 is a possible D gene (6 bases). The germline V gene has CDR1 ENHRY and CDR2 SYGVKD. The CDR3 consists of 17 residues. V lost 4 bases and J lost 0, with 16 bases in between. Here the CDR3 reads CAISGASEPRSYNEQFF. The CDR3 nucleotides read TGTGCCATCAGTGGGGCTAGCGAACCACGCTCCTACAATGAGCAGTTCTTC.

This sequence joins TRBV7-2 and TRBJ2-2; 12 bases are shared with TRBD2. V lost 5 bases to trimming and J lost 0 bases; unmatched junction nucleotides: 4. CDR3 size: 17 residues. Germline assignment: CDR1 SGHTA and CDR2 FQGNSA. CDR3 sequence reads: CASSPTSGSPNTGELFF. DNA of the CDR3: TGTGCCAGCAGCCCGACTAGCGGGAGCCCGAACACCGGGGAGCTGTTTTTT. The entire variable domain, with the rest obtained from reference TRBV7-2 and TRBJ2-2, is as follows: GAGVSQSPSNKVTEKGKDVELRCDPISGHTALYWYRQSLGQGLEFLIYFQGNSAPDKSGLPSDRFSAERTGGSVSTLTIQRTQQEDSAVYLCASSPTSGSPNTGELFFGEGSRLTVL.

The rearrangement joins TRBV3-1 to TRBJ1-6; D remains ambiguous. The CDR3 contains 14 residues. CDR1 LGHDT and CDR2 YNNKEL come from the germline V gene (reference sequence). With 4 bases removed from V and 8 bases from J, the gap between germline ends came to 12 bases. The CDR3 spells CASSPARGDSPLHF. The CDR3 bases are TGTGCCAGCAGCCCAGCTCGGGGTGATTCACCCCTCCACTTT.

This clonotype was counted only a few times. The chain is built from TRBV5-1 and TRBJ2-7; unclear D gene. CDR3 size: 13 residues. With 1 base removed from V and 6 bases from J, the gap between germline ends came to 11 bases. Germline V gene lookup returns CDR1 SGHRS and CDR2 YFSETQ. The CDR3 DNA is TGCGCCAGCAGCTTGTATCAGGATGGCGAGCAGTACTTC. It is translated as CASSLYQDGEQYF.